The rows below give T cell receptor beta chains drawn from one sample of a study of human versus mouse CDR3 diversity and MHC coevolution. The table came from immunoSEQ multiplex PCR; TCRdb's copy has only in-frame clones and leaves some out. The sample has tens of thousands of clones, over 85% seen once; the top ten hold 1.3% to 1.5%. Sequenced: naive CD4+ T cells from blood. The receptors come from a person aged 30-70 years in good health. Each CDR3 is given with its conserved first and last residue. D genes are given only for firm matches. Only some rows state a clone size, as once, few, many or a class for expanded clones.

V gene: TRBV7-6
J gene: TRBJ1-4
clone size: NA
D gene: TRBD1
CDR3 DNA: TGTGCCAGCAGCACCACAGGGGAACTGTTTTTT
CDR3 protein: CASSTTGELFF

V gene: TRBV7-3
J gene: TRBJ2-3
clone size: once
D gene: TRBD2
CDR3 DNA: TGTGCCAGCAGCCCTAGCGGGGGGGGTTGGGATACGCAGTATTTT
CDR3 protein: CASSPSGGGWDTQYF

V gene: TRBV19
J gene: TRBJ2-2
clone size: few
D gene: TRBD1
CDR3 DNA: TGTGCCAGTAGTGTCGGGACAGGGGCGTTCGGGGAGCTGTTTTTT
CDR3 protein: CASSVGTGAFGELFF

V gene: TRBV4-3
J gene: TRBJ2-4
clone size: NA
D gene: NA
CDR3 DNA: TGCGCCAGCAGCCAAGATTTCCTAGCCCCAGGCATTCAGTACTTC
CDR3 protein: CASSQDFLAPGIQYF

V gene: TRBV27
J gene: TRBJ2-7
clone size: NA
D gene: TRBD2
CDR3 DNA: TGTGCCAGCAGACGGACTAGCGAGAGCCACGAGCAGTACTTC
CDR3 protein: CASRRTSESHEQYF

V gene: TRBV6-6
J gene: TRBJ1-5
clone size: NA
D gene: NA
CDR3 DNA: TGTGCCAGCAACCCGTGGGAGGGGCATCAGCCCCAGCATTTT
CDR3 protein: CASNPWEGHQPQHF

V gene: TRBV19
J gene: TRBJ1-5
clone size: few
D gene: NA
CDR3 DNA: TGTGCCTCCAGGGATGGGGTTAGAGATCAGCCCCAGCATTTT
CDR3 protein: CASRDGVRDQPQHF

V gene: TRBV7-9
J gene: TRBJ2-7
clone size: once
D gene: TRBD1
CDR3 DNA: TGTGCCAGCAGCATCGCAGGGGGCAGTCACGAGCAGTACTTC
CDR3 protein: CASSIAGGSHEQYF

V gene: TRBV7-7
J gene: TRBJ1-3
clone size: NA
D gene: NA
CDR3 DNA: TGTGCTAGCAGCCCATTCCGTAGAGGAATCTCTGGAAACACCATATATTTT
CDR3 protein: CASSPFRRGISGNTIYF

V gene: TRBV5-4
J gene: TRBJ2-1
clone size: NA
D gene: NA
CDR3 DNA: TGTGCCAGCAGCTTGGATCCCAGGGGCGGGAGCTCCTACAATGAGCAGTTCTTC
CDR3 protein: CASSLDPRGGSSYNEQFF

V gene: TRBV19
J gene: TRBJ2-1
clone size: NA
D gene: NA
CDR3 DNA: TGTGCCAGTAGTATCGTTCCGGGGAGCTCCTACAATGAGCAGTTCTTC
CDR3 protein: CASSIVPGSSYNEQFF

V gene: TRBV4-2
J gene: TRBJ2-3
clone size: NA
D gene: NA
CDR3 DNA: TGTGCCAGCAGCCAAGAACCCCCGAGCGGCTCTACGAGGCCAGATACGCAGTATTTT
CDR3 protein: CASSQEPPSGSTRPDTQYF

V gene: TRBV18
J gene: TRBJ2-7
clone size: NA
D gene: NA
CDR3 DNA: TGTGCCAGCTCACCACCGTCGGGAGACGAGCAGTACTTC
CDR3 protein: CASSPPSGDEQYF

V gene: TRBV7-9
J gene: TRBJ1-1
clone size: NA
D gene: TRBD1
CDR3 DNA: TGTGCCAGCAGCCCCACCAGACAGGGGGCTAATGAAGCTTTCTTT
CDR3 protein: CASSPTRQGANEAFF

V gene: TRBV5-4
J gene: TRBJ2-1
clone size: NA
D gene: TRBD2
CDR3 DNA: TGTGCCAGCAGCTTGCCTCGGACTAGCGGGGGACACAATGAGCAGTTCTTC
CDR3 protein: CASSLPRTSGGHNEQFF

V gene: TRBV29-1
J gene: TRBJ2-7
clone size: NA
D gene: NA
CDR3 DNA: TGCAGCGTTGGGCCAAGAGGGTCCGAGCAGTACTTC
CDR3 protein: CSVGPRGSEQYF

V gene: TRBV5-6
J gene: TRBJ2-1
clone size: once
D gene: NA
CDR3 DNA: TGTGCCAGCAGCTTCCAGGTAGGGGCGTTACGCTCCCAAAATGAGCAGTTCTTC
CDR3 protein: CASSFQVGALRSQNEQFF

V gene: TRBV10-1
J gene: TRBJ1-2
clone size: NA
D gene: TRBD1
CDR3 DNA: TGCGCCAGCGAGGGACAGGGGCCTTATGGCTACACCTTC
CDR3 protein: CASEGQGPYGYTF

V gene: TRBV5-4
J gene: TRBJ1-2
clone size: NA
D gene: NA
CDR3 DNA: TGTGCCAGCAGCCCCCCCACAGGGAATAATGGCTACACCTTC
CDR3 protein: CASSPPTGNNGYTF

V gene: TRBV28
J gene: TRBJ2-1
clone size: NA
D gene: NA
CDR3 DNA: TGTGCCAGCAGTTCCCGAGATGGTCAGTTCTTC
CDR3 protein: CASSSRDGQFF

V gene: TRBV5-1
J gene: TRBJ2-2
clone size: NA
D gene: NA
CDR3 DNA: TGCGCCAGCAGCTTCAGGACAGCCAACACCGGGGAGCTGTTTTTT
CDR3 protein: CASSFRTANTGELFF

V gene: TRBV5-1
J gene: TRBJ2-2
clone size: NA
D gene: TRBD1
CDR3 DNA: TGCGCCAGCAGTCCCCCGAGACAGGGGTACACCGGGGAGCTGTTTTTT
CDR3 protein: CASSPPRQGYTGELFF

V gene: TRBV10-3
J gene: TRBJ2-2
clone size: NA
D gene: NA
CDR3 DNA: TGTGCCATCAGACAGGGCCTTAACACCGGGGAGCTGTTTTTT
CDR3 protein: CAIRQGLNTGELFF

V gene: TRBV2
J gene: TRBJ1-1
clone size: NA
D gene: NA
CDR3 DNA: TGTGCCAGCAGGAGAGGGGGAACCACTGAAGCTTTCTTT
CDR3 protein: CASRRGGTTEAFF